This record looks at one TCR beta chain sequence and its context. Its specificity is not known. TCRdb recomputed calls from the reads with MiXCR, one row per CDR3 protein. The data show fewer than 1,000,000 distinct CDR3 sequences, roughly a third seen once. This sample was included in a study of T cell repertoires in cytomegalovirus infection. Study context: Peptides in the study included HLA-C-restricted and HLA-B-restricted CMV epitopes. Public TCR beta signatures provided an indication of both CMV infection and a matching HLA type. General study results and limits: Carriers of CMV and the relevant HLA type were discriminated by public TCR beta frequency. Within the response measured ex vivo, HLA-C-restricted CMV-specific TCR beta clonotypes were dominant.

This CDR3 region has 14 residues. Deletions cut 1 base from V and 7 bases from J, with 13 bases between. The chain joins TRBV12-3 or TRBV12-4 to TRBJ2-5; D possibly corresponds to TRBD1 (6 bases). The sample here was cultured CD8+ T cells from PBMCs, taken from culture after CMV antigen stimulation. The clonotype comes from a human donor in good health (CMV status not recorded). Some clones in this sample may be carry-over from other donors' samples. CDR3: CASSLGGPLVTQYF. CDR3 DNA: TGTGCCAGCAGTTTAGGGGGGCCCCTTGTGACCCAGTACTTC.